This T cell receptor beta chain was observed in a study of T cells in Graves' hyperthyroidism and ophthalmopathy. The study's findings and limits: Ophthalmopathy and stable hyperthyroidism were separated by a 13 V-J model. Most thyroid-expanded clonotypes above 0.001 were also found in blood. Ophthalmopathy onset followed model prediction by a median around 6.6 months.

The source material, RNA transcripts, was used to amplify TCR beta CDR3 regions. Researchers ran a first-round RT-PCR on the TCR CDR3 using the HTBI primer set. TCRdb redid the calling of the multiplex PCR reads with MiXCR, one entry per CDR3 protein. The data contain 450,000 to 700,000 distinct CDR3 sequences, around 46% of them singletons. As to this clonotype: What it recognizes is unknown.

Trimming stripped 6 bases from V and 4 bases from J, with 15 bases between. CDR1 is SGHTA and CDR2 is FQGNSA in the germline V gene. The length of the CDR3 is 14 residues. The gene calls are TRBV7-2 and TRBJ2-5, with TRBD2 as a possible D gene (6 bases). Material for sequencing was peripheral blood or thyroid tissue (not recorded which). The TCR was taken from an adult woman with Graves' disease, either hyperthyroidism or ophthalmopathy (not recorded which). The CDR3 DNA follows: TGTGCCAGCAGACCCTTCGGCGGGGTAGAGACCCAGTACTTC. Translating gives CASRPFGGVETQYF.